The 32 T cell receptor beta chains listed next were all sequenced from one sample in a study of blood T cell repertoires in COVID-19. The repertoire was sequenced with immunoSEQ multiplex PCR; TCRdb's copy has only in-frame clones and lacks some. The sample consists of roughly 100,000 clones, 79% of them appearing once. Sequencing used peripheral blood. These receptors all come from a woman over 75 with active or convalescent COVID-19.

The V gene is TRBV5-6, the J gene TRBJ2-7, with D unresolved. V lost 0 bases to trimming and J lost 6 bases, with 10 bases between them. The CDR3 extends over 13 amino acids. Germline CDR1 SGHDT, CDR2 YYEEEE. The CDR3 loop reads CASSLGRVGEQYF. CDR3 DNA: TGTGCCAGCAGCTTGGGCCGGGTTGGCGAGCAGTACTTC.

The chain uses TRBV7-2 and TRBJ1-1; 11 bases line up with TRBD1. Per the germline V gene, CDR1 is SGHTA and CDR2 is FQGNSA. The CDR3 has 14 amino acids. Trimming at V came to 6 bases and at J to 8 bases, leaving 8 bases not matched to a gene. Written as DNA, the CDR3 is TGTGCCAGCAGGGGGGGACAGGGGGTAAGGGAAGCTTTCTTT. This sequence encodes CASRGGQGVREAFF.

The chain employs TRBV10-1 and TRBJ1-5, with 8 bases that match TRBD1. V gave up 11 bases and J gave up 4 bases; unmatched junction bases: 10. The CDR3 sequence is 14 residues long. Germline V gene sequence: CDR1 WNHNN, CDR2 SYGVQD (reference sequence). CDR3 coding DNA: TGCGCCTGGACGTACAGGGGGGTTAATCAGCCCCAGCATTTT. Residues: CAWTYRGVNQPQHF.

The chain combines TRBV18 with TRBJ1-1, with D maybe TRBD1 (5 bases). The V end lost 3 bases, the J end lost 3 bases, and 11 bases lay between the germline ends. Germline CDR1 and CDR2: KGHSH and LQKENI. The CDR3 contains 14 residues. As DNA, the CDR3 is TGTGCCAGCTCACCCCAGGGAGGGGACACTGAAGCTTTCTTT. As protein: CASSPQGGDTEAFF.

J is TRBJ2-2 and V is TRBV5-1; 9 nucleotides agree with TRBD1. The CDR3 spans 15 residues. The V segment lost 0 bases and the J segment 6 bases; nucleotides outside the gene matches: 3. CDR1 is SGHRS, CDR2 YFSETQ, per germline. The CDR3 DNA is TGCGCCAGCAGCTTGGGACAGGGGGTTCCCGGGGAGCTGTTTTTT. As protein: CASSLGQGVPGELFF.

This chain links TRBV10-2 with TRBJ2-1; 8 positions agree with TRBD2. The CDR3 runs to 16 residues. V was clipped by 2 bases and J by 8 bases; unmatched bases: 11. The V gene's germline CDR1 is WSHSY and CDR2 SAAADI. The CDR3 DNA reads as TGCGCCAGCAGTGAGGTGCGGGGGGTTTGGGTTGATGAGCAGTTCTTC. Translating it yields CASSEVRGVWVDEQFF.

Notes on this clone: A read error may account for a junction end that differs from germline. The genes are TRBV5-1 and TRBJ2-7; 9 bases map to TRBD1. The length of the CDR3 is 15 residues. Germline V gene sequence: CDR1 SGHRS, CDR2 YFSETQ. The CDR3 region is CASSPGGTGQHEQYF. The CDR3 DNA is TGTGCCAGCAGCCCGGGCGGGACAGGGCAACACGAGCAGTACTTC.

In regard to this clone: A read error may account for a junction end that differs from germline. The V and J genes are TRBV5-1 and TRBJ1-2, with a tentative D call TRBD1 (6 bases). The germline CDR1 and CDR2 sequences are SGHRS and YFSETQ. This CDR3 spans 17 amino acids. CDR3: CASSRTGDIRVDYGYTF. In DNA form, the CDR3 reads TGTGCCAGCAGCCGTACCGGGGACATTCGAGTGGACTATGGCTACACCTTC.

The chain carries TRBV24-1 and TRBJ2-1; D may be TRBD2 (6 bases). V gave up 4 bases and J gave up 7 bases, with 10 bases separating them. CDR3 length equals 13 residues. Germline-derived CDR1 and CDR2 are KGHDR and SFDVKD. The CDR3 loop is CATSEPGRNEQFF. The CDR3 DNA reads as TGTGCCACCAGTGAACCAGGGAGGAATGAGCAGTTCTTC.

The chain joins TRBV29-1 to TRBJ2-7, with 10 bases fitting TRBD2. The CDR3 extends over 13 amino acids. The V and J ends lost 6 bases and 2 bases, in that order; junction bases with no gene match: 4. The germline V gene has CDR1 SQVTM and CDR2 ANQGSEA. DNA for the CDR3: TGCAGCGTCCCACTAGCGGGGCCCTACGAGCAGTACTTC. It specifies CSVPLAGPYEQYF.

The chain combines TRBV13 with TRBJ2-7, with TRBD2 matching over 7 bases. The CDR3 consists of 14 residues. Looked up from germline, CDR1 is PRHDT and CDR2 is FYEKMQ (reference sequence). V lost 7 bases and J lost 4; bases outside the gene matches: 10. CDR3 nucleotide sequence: TGTGCCAGCAACCATCGGGGGGAGGAATACGAGCAGTACTTC. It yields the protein CASNHRGEEYEQYF.

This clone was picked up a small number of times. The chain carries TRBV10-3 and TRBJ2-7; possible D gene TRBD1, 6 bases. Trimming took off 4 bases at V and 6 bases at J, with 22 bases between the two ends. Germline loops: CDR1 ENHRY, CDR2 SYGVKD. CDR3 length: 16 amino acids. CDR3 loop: CAISGDTSTGFGEQYF. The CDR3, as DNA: TGTGCCATCAGTGGGGATACCTCCACAGGGTTTGGCGAGCAGTACTTC.

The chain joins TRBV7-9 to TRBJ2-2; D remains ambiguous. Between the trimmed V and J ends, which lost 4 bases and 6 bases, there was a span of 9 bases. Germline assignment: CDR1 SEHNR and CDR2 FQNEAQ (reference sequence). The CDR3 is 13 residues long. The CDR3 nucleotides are TGTGCCAGCAGCTCAGTCTCCGCCGGGGAGCTGTTTTTT. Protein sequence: CASSSVSAGELFF.

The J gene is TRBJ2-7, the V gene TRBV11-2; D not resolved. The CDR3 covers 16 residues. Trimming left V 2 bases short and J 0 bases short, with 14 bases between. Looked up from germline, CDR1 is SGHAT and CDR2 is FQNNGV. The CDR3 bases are TGTGCCAGCAGCTTATTAGGCGGAACGAGCTCCTACGAGCAGTACTTC. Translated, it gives CASSLLGGTSSYEQYF. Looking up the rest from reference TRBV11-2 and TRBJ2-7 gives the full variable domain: EAGVAQSPRYKIIEKRQSVAFWCNPISGHATLYWYQQILGQGPKLLIQFQNNGVVDDSQLPKDRFSAERLKGVDSTLKIQPAKLEDSAVYLCASSLLGGTSSYEQYFGPGTRLTVT.

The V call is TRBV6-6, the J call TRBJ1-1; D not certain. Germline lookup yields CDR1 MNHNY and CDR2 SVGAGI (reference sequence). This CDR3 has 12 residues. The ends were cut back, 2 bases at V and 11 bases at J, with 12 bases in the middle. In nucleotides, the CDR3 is TGTGCCAGCAGTTACGAGGGATATCGTGCTTTCTTT. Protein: CASSYEGYRAFF.

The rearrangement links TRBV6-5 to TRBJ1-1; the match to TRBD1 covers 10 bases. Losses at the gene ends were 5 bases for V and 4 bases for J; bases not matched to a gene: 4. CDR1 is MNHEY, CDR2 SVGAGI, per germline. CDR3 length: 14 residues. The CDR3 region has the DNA TGTGCCAGCAGTCGGGACAGGGGAGCCACTGAAGCTTTCTTT. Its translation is CASSRDRGATEAFF.

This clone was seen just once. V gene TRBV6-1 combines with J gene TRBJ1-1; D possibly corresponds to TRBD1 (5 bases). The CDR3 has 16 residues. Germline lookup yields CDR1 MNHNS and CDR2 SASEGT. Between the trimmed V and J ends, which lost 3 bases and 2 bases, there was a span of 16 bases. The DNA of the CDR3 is TGTGCCAGCAGTGACCCGGCGGGACGGCCAAACACTGAAGCTTTCTTT. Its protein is CASSDPAGRPNTEAFF.

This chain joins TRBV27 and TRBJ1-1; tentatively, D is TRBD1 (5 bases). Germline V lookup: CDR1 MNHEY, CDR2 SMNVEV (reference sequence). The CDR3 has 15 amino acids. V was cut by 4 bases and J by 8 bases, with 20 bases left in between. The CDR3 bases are TGTGCCAGCAGTTCCTTGAGCGGGGCACCTGGAGAAGCTTTCTTT. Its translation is CASSSLSGAPGEAFF.

The DNA for the CDR3 is TGTGCCAGCAGTCAACGACGGACAGGGAATCGCCCTGGGTATGGCTACACCTTC. The encoded protein is CASSQRRTGNRPGYGYTF. This sequence joins TRBV27 and TRBJ1-2; 8 bases fit TRBD1. With V trimmed by 5 bases and J by 5 bases, 19 bases remained unmatched. The germline gives CDR1 MNHEY, CDR2 SMNVEV (reference sequence). There are 18 residues in the CDR3.

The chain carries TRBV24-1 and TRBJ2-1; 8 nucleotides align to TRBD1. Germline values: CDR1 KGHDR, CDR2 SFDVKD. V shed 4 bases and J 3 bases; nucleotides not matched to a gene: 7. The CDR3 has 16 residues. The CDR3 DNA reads TGTGCCACCAGTGAATCTAGGACAGGGATCTACAATGAGCAGTTCTTC. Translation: CATSESRTGIYNEQFF.

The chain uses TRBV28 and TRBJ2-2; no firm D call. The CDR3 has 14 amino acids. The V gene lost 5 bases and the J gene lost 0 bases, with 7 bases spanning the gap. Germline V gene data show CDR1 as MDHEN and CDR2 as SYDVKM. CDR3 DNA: TGTGCCAGCAGTAGCGTCCCGAACACCGGGGAGCTGTTTTTT. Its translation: CASSSVPNTGELFF.

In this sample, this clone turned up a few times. CDR3: CASSLAGGHRGTQYF. CDR3 DNA sequence: TGTGCCAGCAGTTTAGCGGGAGGACACCGAGGGACCCAGTACTTC. This chain connects TRBV27 to TRBJ2-5, with 8 bases fitting TRBD2. CDR1 and CDR2 (germline): MNHEY, SMNVEV (reference sequence). The V and J ends lost 2 bases and 7 bases, in that order; junction bases with no gene match: 9. The CDR3 extends over 15 amino acids.

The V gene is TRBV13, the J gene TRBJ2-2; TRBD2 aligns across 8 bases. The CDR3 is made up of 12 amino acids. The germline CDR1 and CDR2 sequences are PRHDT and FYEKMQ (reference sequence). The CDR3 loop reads CGSGRGTGELFF. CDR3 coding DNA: TGTGGAAGCGGGAGAGGTACCGGGGAGCTGTTTTTT.

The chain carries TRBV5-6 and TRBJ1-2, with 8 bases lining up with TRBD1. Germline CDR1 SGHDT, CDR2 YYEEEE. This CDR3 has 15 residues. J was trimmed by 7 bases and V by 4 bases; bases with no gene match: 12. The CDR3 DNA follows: TGTGCCAGCAGCAGTCCAGGGGGCGCGGGGACTGGCTACACCTTC. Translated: CASSSPGGAGTGYTF.

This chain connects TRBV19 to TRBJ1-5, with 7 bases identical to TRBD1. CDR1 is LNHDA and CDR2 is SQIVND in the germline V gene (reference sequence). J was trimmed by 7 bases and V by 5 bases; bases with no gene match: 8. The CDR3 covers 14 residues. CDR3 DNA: TGTGCCAGTAGTTGGAGACAGGGCGGACAGCCCCAGCATTTT. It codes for CASSWRQGGQPQHF.

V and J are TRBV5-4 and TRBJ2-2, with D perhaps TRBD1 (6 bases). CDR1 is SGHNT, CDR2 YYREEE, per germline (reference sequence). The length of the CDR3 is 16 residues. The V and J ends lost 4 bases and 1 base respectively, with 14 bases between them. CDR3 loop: CASSQQGRQNTGELFF. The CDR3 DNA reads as TGTGCCAGCAGCCAACAGGGACGGCAGAACACCGGGGAGCTGTTTTTT.

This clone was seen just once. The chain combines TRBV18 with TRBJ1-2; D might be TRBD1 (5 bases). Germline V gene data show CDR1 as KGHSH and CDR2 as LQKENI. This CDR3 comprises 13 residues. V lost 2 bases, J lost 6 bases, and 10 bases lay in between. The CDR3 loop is CASSPGRADGYTF. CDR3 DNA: TGTGCCAGCTCACCAGGCAGGGCCGATGGCTACACCTTC.

The chain's CDR3 is CASSRRSPSGRAGELFF. In DNA, the CDR3 is TGTGCCAGCAGCCGAAGAAGCCCTAGCGGGAGAGCCGGGGAGCTGTTTTTT. The rearrangement joins TRBV14 to TRBJ2-2; 10 positions agree with TRBD2. This CDR3 spans 17 amino acids. J was trimmed by 6 bases and V by 4 bases; bases with no gene match: 11. Germline-derived CDR1 and CDR2 are SGHDN and FVKESK.

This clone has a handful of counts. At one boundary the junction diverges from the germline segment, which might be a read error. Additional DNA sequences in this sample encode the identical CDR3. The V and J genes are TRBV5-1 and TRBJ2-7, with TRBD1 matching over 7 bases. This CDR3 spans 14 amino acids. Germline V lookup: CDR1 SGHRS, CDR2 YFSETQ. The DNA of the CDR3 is TGTGCCAGCAGCTCTAGACAGGGCTCCTACGAGCAGTACTTC. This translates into CASSSRQGSYEQYF.

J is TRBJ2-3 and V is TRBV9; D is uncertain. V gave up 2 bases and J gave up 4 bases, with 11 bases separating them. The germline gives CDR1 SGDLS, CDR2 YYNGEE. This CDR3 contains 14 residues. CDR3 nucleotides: TGTGCCAGCAGCGTTCAACCAACGGCAGATACGCAGTATTTT. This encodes CASSVQPTADTQYF.

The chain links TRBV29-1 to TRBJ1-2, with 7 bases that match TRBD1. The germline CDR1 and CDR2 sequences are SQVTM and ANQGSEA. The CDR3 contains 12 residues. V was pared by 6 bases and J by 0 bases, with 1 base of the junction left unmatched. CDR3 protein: CSVGQSNYGYTF. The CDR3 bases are TGCAGCGTGGGACAGTCTAACTATGGCTACACCTTC. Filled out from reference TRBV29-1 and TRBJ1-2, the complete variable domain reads SAVISQKPSRDICQRGTSLTIQCQVDSQVTMMFWYRQQPGQSLTLIATANQGSEATYESGFVIDKFPISRPNLTFSTLTVSNMSPEDSSIYLCSVGQSNYGYTFGSGTRLTVV.

CDR3 sequence: CSVATGTLNQPQHF. The DNA of the CDR3 is TGCAGCGTGGCCACCGGGACACTGAATCAGCCCCAGCATTTT. This sequence joins TRBV29-1 and TRBJ1-5, with a possible D match to TRBD1 (6 bases). V lost 6 bases and J lost 4, with 16 bases in between. CDR1 and CDR2 from the germline V gene are SQVTM and ANQGSEA. The CDR3 has 14 residues.